This is a list of T cell receptor beta chains from one sample in a study of T cell responses to AZD1222 COVID-19 vaccine. Measured with immunoSEQ multiplex PCR; TCRdb has only the in-frame clones, and not every one. The table lists about 130,000 clones, roughly 93% of them singletons, with approximately 3.3% in the top ten. Here the sequenced sample was peripheral blood, taken on day 0 of AZD1222 vaccination. The receptor source for this set is an adult in good health. CDR3s include the opening cysteine and the closing phenylalanine or tryptophan. The D gene is left open where the match is weak. Clone size is stated in some rows and not others, as once, few, many or a class when expanded.

j_gene: TRBJ1-1
d_gene: .
abundance: .
v_gene: TRBV11-2
CDR3nt: TGTGCCAGCAGCTGGAGCCCACGACAGAACACTGAAGCTTTCTTT
CDR3aa: CASSWSPRQNTEAFF

j_gene: TRBJ1-6
d_gene: TRBD1
abundance: .
v_gene: TRBV27
CDR3nt: TGTGCCAGCAGTCCCAGGGGGGCGGGGTCCGGTTCACCCCTCCACTTT
CDR3aa: CASSPRGAGSGSPLHF

j_gene: TRBJ1-2
d_gene: .
abundance: .
v_gene: TRBV7-2
CDR3nt: TGTGCCAGCAGCTTAGGAGGGGTCTATGGCTACACCTTC
CDR3aa: CASSLGGVYGYTF

j_gene: TRBJ2-7
d_gene: .
abundance: .
v_gene: TRBV6-2/TRBV6-3
CDR3nt: TGTGCCAGCAGTTACCGGCGCCCTTACGACACGGGCGAGCAGTACTTC
CDR3aa: CASSYRRPYDTGEQYF

j_gene: TRBJ1-1
d_gene: .
abundance: .
v_gene: TRBV29-1
CDR3nt: TGCAGCGCAGCAGCGAACACTGAAGCTTTCTTT
CDR3aa: CSAAANTEAFF

j_gene: TRBJ1-5
d_gene: TRBD1
abundance: .
v_gene: TRBV19
CDR3nt: TGTGCCAGTAGTCAACTGCTTGGGACAGGGAATCAGCCCCAGCATTTT
CDR3aa: CASSQLLGTGNQPQHF

j_gene: TRBJ1-5
d_gene: TRBD1
abundance: .
v_gene: TRBV10-3
CDR3nt: TGTGCCATCAGTGGGGGACAGGGATACAATCAGCCCCAGCATTTT
CDR3aa: CAISGGQGYNQPQHF

j_gene: TRBJ2-5
d_gene: .
abundance: .
v_gene: TRBV3-1/TRBV3-2
CDR3nt: TGTGCCAGCAGCCAAGAATTCTCAGAGACCCAGTACTTC
CDR3aa: CASSQEFSETQYF

j_gene: TRBJ2-7
d_gene: TRBD2
abundance: .
v_gene: TRBV29-1
CDR3nt: TGCAGCGCCGTTCTGATTGGACTAGCGGGACGATACGAGCAGTACTTC
CDR3aa: CSAVLIGLAGRYEQYF

j_gene: TRBJ1-5
d_gene: TRBD1
abundance: .
v_gene: TRBV28
CDR3nt: TGTGCCAGCGGACAGGGAGGCAATCAGCCCCAGCATTTT
CDR3aa: CASGQGGNQPQHF

j_gene: TRBJ1-4
d_gene: .
abundance: .
v_gene: TRBV28
CDR3nt: TGTGCCAGCAGCCTACCGGCAGACGAAAAACTGTTTTTT
CDR3aa: CASSLPADEKLFF

j_gene: TRBJ2-7
d_gene: TRBD2
abundance: .
v_gene: TRBV27
CDR3nt: TGTGCCAGCAGTAAAATAAGGGGAATAGCGGGAGGCTACGAGCAGTACTTC
CDR3aa: CASSKIRGIAGGYEQYF

j_gene: TRBJ2-1
d_gene: .
abundance: .
v_gene: TRBV19
CDR3nt: TGTGCCAGTAGTATTCAGGGACGCGAGCAGTTCTTC
CDR3aa: CASSIQGREQFF

j_gene: TRBJ2-3
d_gene: .
abundance: .
v_gene: TRBV13
CDR3nt: TGTGCCAGCAGTCCTAGCTCGAATAGGGGCACAGATACGCAGTATTTT
CDR3aa: CASSPSSNRGTDTQYF

j_gene: TRBJ2-7
d_gene: TRBD2
abundance: .
v_gene: TRBV3-1/TRBV3-2
CDR3nt: TGTGCCAGCAGCCAGAGACTAGCGGGAGTTCGACACTTC
CDR3aa: CASSQRLAGVRHF

j_gene: TRBJ2-1
d_gene: TRBD2
abundance: .
v_gene: TRBV25-1
CDR3nt: TGTGCCAGCAGTGTAAGCGGGAGGGCCGTTAATGAGCAGTTCTTC
CDR3aa: CASSVSGRAVNEQFF

j_gene: TRBJ2-7
d_gene: .
abundance: .
v_gene: TRBV2
CDR3nt: TGTGCCAGCAGTGTGAGGAGTCAGTACTTC
CDR3aa: CASSVRSQYF

j_gene: TRBJ1-6
d_gene: .
abundance: .
v_gene: TRBV5-1
CDR3nt: TGCGCCAGCAGCTTGGAAGGGGCAGATAATTCACCCCTCCACTTT
CDR3aa: CASSLEGADNSPLHF

j_gene: TRBJ1-2
d_gene: .
abundance: .
v_gene: TRBV7-3
CDR3nt: TGTGCCAGCAGCTTATTTGGCTCGGGGGGCTATGGCTACACCTTC
CDR3aa: CASSLFGSGGYGYTF

j_gene: TRBJ1-2
d_gene: .
abundance: .
v_gene: TRBV4-3
CDR3nt: TGCGCCAGCAGCCGTTTTGGGACTCTTTATGGCTACACCTTC
CDR3aa: CASSRFGTLYGYTF

j_gene: TRBJ2-7
d_gene: .
abundance: .
v_gene: TRBV6-2/TRBV6-3
CDR3nt: TGTGCCAGCAGTTACCTCGGGGGATCCTACGAGCAGTACTTC
CDR3aa: CASSYLGGSYEQYF

j_gene: TRBJ2-1
d_gene: TRBD1
abundance: .
v_gene: TRBV6-1
CDR3nt: TGTGCCACGACGCCGGGACAGGGCACCAATGAGCAGTTCTTC
CDR3aa: CATTPGQGTNEQFF

j_gene: TRBJ1-2
d_gene: TRBD1
abundance: .
v_gene: TRBV28
CDR3nt: TGTGCCAGCACGCCGGGACAGGGGGCCCGAGGCTACACCTTC
CDR3aa: CASTPGQGARGYTF

j_gene: TRBJ2-7
d_gene: TRBD1
abundance: .
v_gene: TRBV3-1/TRBV3-2
CDR3nt: TGTGCCGGCTTAAGTGGGACAGGGGAGGCCTACGAGCAGTACTTC
CDR3aa: CAGLSGTGEAYEQYF

j_gene: TRBJ1-4
d_gene: .
abundance: .
v_gene: TRBV7-8
CDR3nt: TGTGCCAGCAGCCCCTCCATTCGGGAAAAACTGTTTTTT
CDR3aa: CASSPSIREKLFF

j_gene: TRBJ2-7
d_gene: TRBD1
abundance: once
v_gene: TRBV6-5
CDR3nt: TGTGCCAGCAAAGGACAGGGACCCTACGAGCAGTACTTC
CDR3aa: CASKGQGPYEQYF

j_gene: TRBJ2-7
d_gene: TRBD1
abundance: .
v_gene: TRBV11-2
CDR3nt: TGTGCCAGCAGCCTAAATACCCACTTAGGACAGGGCCGGATCTACGAGCAGTACTTC
CDR3aa: CASSLNTHLGQGRIYEQYF

j_gene: TRBJ1-6
d_gene: TRBD1
abundance: .
v_gene: TRBV6-5
CDR3nt: TGTGCCAGCAGTCCCGGACAGGGTAATTCACCCCTCCACTTT
CDR3aa: CASSPGQGNSPLHF

j_gene: TRBJ2-6
d_gene: .
abundance: .
v_gene: TRBV6-4
CDR3nt: TGTGCCAGCAGTGAATCGGGGGACGGGGCCAACGTCCTGACTTTC
CDR3aa: CASSESGDGANVLTF

j_gene: TRBJ1-2
d_gene: .
abundance: .
v_gene: TRBV11-2
CDR3nt: TGTGCCAGCAGCTTAGTTTCTTTACGGGATGGCTACACCTTC
CDR3aa: CASSLVSLRDGYTF

j_gene: TRBJ1-3
d_gene: .
abundance: .
v_gene: TRBV30
CDR3nt: TGTGCCTGGAGTGTATCAGGGCTTACGAACACCATATATTTT
CDR3aa: CAWSVSGLTNTIYF

j_gene: TRBJ2-7
d_gene: .
abundance: .
v_gene: TRBV28
CDR3nt: TGTGCCAGCAGTTCCAGGGGCTACGAGCAGTACTTC
CDR3aa: CASSSRGYEQYF

j_gene: TRBJ2-7
d_gene: TRBD2
abundance: .
v_gene: TRBV27
CDR3nt: TGTGCCAGCAGTCAGCTCCCCCTAGCGGGAGGGTTCTACGAGCAGTACTTC
CDR3aa: CASSQLPLAGGFYEQYF

j_gene: TRBJ2-1
d_gene: .
abundance: once
v_gene: TRBV6-6
CDR3nt: TGTGCCAGCAGGGACGCCTCATACAATGAGCAGTTCTTC
CDR3aa: CASRDASYNEQFF

j_gene: TRBJ2-7
d_gene: .
abundance: few
v_gene: TRBV3-1/TRBV3-2
CDR3nt: TGTGCCAGCAGCCAAACTCTCAGGGGCGAGCAGTACTTC
CDR3aa: CASSQTLRGEQYF

j_gene: TRBJ1-1
d_gene: .
abundance: .
v_gene: TRBV5-8
CDR3nt: TGTGCCAGCAGCTCACACTGGACTGAAGCTTTCTTT
CDR3aa: CASSSHWTEAFF

j_gene: TRBJ2-7
d_gene: .
abundance: few
v_gene: TRBV3-1/TRBV3-2
CDR3nt: TGTGCCAGCAGCCAGGAAAAACCGTCCTACGAGCAGTACTTC
CDR3aa: CASSQEKPSYEQYF

j_gene: TRBJ2-7
d_gene: TRBD2
abundance: .
v_gene: TRBV3-1/TRBV3-2
CDR3nt: TGTGCCAGCAGCCAAAAGCTAGCGGGAGTCGAGCAGTACTTC
CDR3aa: CASSQKLAGVEQYF

j_gene: TRBJ1-3
d_gene: .
abundance: .
v_gene: TRBV7-6
CDR3nt: TGTGCCAGCAGCTGGGGGGGAGAGGACTCTGGAAACACCATATATTTT
CDR3aa: CASSWGGEDSGNTIYF

j_gene: TRBJ1-2
d_gene: TRBD1
abundance: .
v_gene: TRBV7-2
CDR3nt: TGTGCCAGCAGCGGTCAAGGGACAGGGAGCTATGGCTACACCTTC
CDR3aa: CASSGQGTGSYGYTF

j_gene: TRBJ2-2
d_gene: .
abundance: .
v_gene: TRBV5-1
CDR3nt: TGCGCCAGCAGGCGTCAAGATAGGACCGGGGAGCTGTTTTTT
CDR3aa: CASRRQDRTGELFF

j_gene: TRBJ1-1
d_gene: .
abundance: .
v_gene: TRBV5-1
CDR3nt: TGCGCCAGCAGCTTGGCATGGGAGGACGCTGAAGCTTTCTTT
CDR3aa: CASSLAWEDAEAFF